This T cell receptor beta chain comes out of a study of patients and donors after allogeneic stem cell transplantation. V shed 4 bases, J shed 2 bases, and the junction held 9 bases outside the gene matches. This CDR3 has 16 residues. Looked up from germline, CDR1 is MNHEY and CDR2 is SVGAGI. TCRdb analysed the RT-PCR reads with MiXCR anew, one entry per CDR3 protein. The sample includes about 100,000 distinct CDR3 sequences, less than 45% of them seen just once. This clonotype was observed many times. The source material was blood, either unsorted or a sorted T cell fraction (not recorded which). The TCR was taken from a human donor who was either an allogeneic HSCT recipient or a stem cell or donor lymphocyte infusion donor (not recorded which). It is not recorded whose cells these are; they may come from a transplant donor. The chain combines TRBV6-5 with TRBJ1-2; the match to TRBD1 covers 8 bases. The CDR3 bases are TGTGCCAGCAGTTCCAACGGACAGGGCTCCAACTATGGCTACACCTTC. It specifies CASSSNGQGSNYGYTF.